The sequence of this T cell receptor beta chain was determined in a study of blood T cells in healthy people across ages (dated by TCRdb to between 2014 and 2017). Broadly, across the study: In model experiments, template switching captured about one uniquely barcoded TCR beta cDNA molecule for every two T cells. To track age-related changes in TCR beta repertoire diversity, the study relied on deep sequencing normalized with unique cDNA molecular identifiers. The donors were split into four age groups: young (average about 16 years), middle-aged (39), aged (roughly 65) and long-lived (roughly 80). To avoid experimental bias, donors of different ages were spread randomly across the sequencing lanes. Two additional independent replicas of 1 million unique cDNA reads from the same blood draw were analyzed for two donors (one aged 18 to 30 and one aged 80 or older).

The library came from 5' RACE. The sample was run on an Illumina HiSeq 2500. A second PCR of 7 to 11 cycles was performed with a sample-barcoded 5' primer and a J-beta primer mix. A unique molecular identifier was introduced onto each TCR beta cDNA molecule by a template-switch 5' adaptor carrying 12 random nucleotides. Each sample yielded at least 3 million CDR3-containing paired-end reads. All of the RNA was converted into first-strand cDNA using the Mint cDNA synthesis kit, with a TRBC-specific oligonucleotide serving as the primer. Following uracil-DNA glycosylase treatment, a first 18-cycle PCR with universal primers M1SS and BC2_uni_R was performed on all cDNA. The paper's data handling went like this. For normalization, 1 million high-quality reads, each with a distinct molecular identifier, were randomly selected from each sample. Instead of being binned into consensus sequences, reads that shared molecular identifiers were thrown out. MiTCR, run with a Q25 quality threshold and the strictest error-elimination algorithm, handled CDR3 identification, clonotype clustering and error correction. A nonparametric unseen species model with Euler transformation was used to estimate a lower bound on total TCR beta diversity. TCRdb itself trimmed the public reads at Q25 with fastp, ran MiXCR and retained productive beta chains. Rows matching on CDR3 protein sequence are summarized as one entry with the most common DNA and genes. The V and J calls follow TCRdb's processing rather than the paper's. The sample table shows about 1.8 million distinct CDR3 sequences, and about 50% are seen once. The ten largest clones represent roughly 2% of the sample.

Concerning this clonotype itself: Its antigen target is currently unknown. No quality values exist for individual bases; no much larger clone is one base distant.

The 40 or so donors, aged roughly 6 to 90 years, were systemically healthy Caucasian individuals from Russia. Each donor gave about 11 milliliters of peripheral blood, drawn into EDTA-treated Vacutainer tubes. Ficoll-Paque density-gradient centrifugation was used to isolate PBMCs, with at least 6.5 million per sample. Total RNA, at least 5 micrograms per sample, was extracted from PBMCs with Trizol reagent. The percentages of naive CD45RAhigh/CD27high T cells were determined by flow cytometry on a PBMC aliquot from every donor. The junction shows trimming of 7 bases on V and 2 bases on J, plus 10 bases between the germline ends. Taken from the germline V gene (reference sequence), the CDR1 and CDR2 loops are DFQATT and SNEGSKA. Including the terminal cysteine and phenylalanine, the CDR3 comprises 12 residues. The sequence is cut down to CDR3 DNA, 36 bases in frame from base 1. Paper-wide results and their limitations: Compared with the aged group, the long-lived group had more naive CD4+ T cells, fewer expanded clones and increased TCR diversity, a pattern suggesting age selection. Since profiling was done on bulk unsorted PBMCs, naive and antigen-experienced compartments could not be conclusively compared. Because the CMV infection status of the donors was unknown, age-related changes in expanded clonotypes may potentially have been confounded. Total diversity estimates from one million sequenced T cells were considered lower bounds and underestimates. As age increased, observed TCR beta diversity per million T cells dropped in a roughly linear way, and a significant reduction was already evident by age about 40. Observed TCR beta diversity correlated strongly with the percentage of naive T cells measured by flow cytometry.

The sequence derives from a woman aged 35 to 49 in good health. In this chain, TRBV20-1 is recombined with TRBJ2-3; possibly the D gene is TRBD2, per 6 matching bases. The sample taken for sequencing was blood. The CDR3 region reads CSGRRDTDTQYF. The DNA is TGCAGTGGCAGGAGGGACACAGATACGCAGTATTTT.